The TCR beta chain described here comes from a study of T cells in Graves' hyperthyroidism and ophthalmopathy (dated by TCRdb to about 2019). Background on the whole study: Peripheral blood was collected at initial diagnosis, before any treatment. TCR Vbeta CDR3 sequencing of roughly 140 peripheral blood samples (under 45 ophthalmopathy, under 80 hyperthyroidism and around 17 progressor patients) is reported in the paper. To identify distinguishing TCR V-J signatures, a discovery cohort of about 100 patients was used, comprising 40 to 45 with Graves' ophthalmopathy and 55 to 65 with stable Graves' hyperthyroidism. Prospective prediction of ophthalmopathy was tested in an independent validation cohort of 18 to 20 hyperthyroidism patients and roughly 16 patients who later progressed to ophthalmopathy. In over five Graves' hyperthyroidism patients, the study also compared T-cell repertoires from thyroid tissue with T-cell repertoires from blood. The approximately 90 discovery patients were randomly split 7:3 into training and test sets. After sampling, hyperthyroidism patients received methimazole starting at 30 mg daily, and ophthalmopathy patients received high-dose intravenous methylprednisolone. Summary of the overall study and its limitations: In validation, the model predicted progression to ophthalmopathy with roughly 66% sensitivity and less than 80% specificity, a median of 6.5 months before onset. Blood samples also contained most of the expanded thyroid clonotypes (frequency above 0.001), which suggests that blood repertoires may reflect thyroid immune responses. Sample size was not statistically predetermined, and blinding of investigators to group allocation was not performed. A 13 V-J signature model separated ophthalmopathy from stable hyperthyroidism, with approximately 87% sensitivity and 81% to 82% specificity in cross-validation and 80%/75% in testing.

The TCR beta CDR3 regions were amplified from RNA transcripts. The TCR CDR3 was subjected to a first round of RT-PCR using the HTBI primer set and the Qiagen OneStep RT-PCR kit. A second multiplex PCR round built the libraries, followed by size selection and purification. Sequencing of the libraries was done on an Illumina HiSeq2000 using paired-end 100 bp reads. Processing in the source paper ran as follows. SOAPnuke was used to process the raw data, with reads discarded if the reads contained adapters or uncalled bases, had a mean Phred below 15, or lacked an exact constant-primer or identifier match. High-quality paired reads were merged using COPE v1.2.5, and each unique nucleotide sequence was defined as a clonotype. Clonotypes were aligned to IMGT TRBV, TRBD and TRBJ reference segments using MiTCR v1.1. The analysis included only V-J combinations with a frequency above 0.0001, which together covered 99% to 99.2% of the repertoires. The TCS score was defined as F50 (clonal expansion) divided by E x V (chaos), with BLOSUM62-based TCRdist calculated between CDR3 peptides within each V-J. Welch's t-statistics and random forest reduced 450 to 600 V-J features to 13, which were used in a naive Bayes classifier (R e1071). TCRdb's own reprocessing of the public reads used fastp at Q25 and MiXCR and kept productive beta chains. Entries that share a CDR3 protein sequence are merged under the most common genes and DNA. TCRdb, rather than the study authors, made the V and J calls. For this sample the table gives a few hundred thousand distinct CDR3 sequences, of which around a quarter were detected only once. The ten most abundant clones make up about 70% of the sample.

This clonotype was counted between two and nine times. Its antigen specificity is not known. No much larger clone is present one base from it, and per-base qualities are unavailable. The V and J ends are trimmed by 3 bases and 0 bases, leaving 15 bases between them. CDR1 and CDR2, per the germline V gene (reference sequence), are SEHNR and FQNEAQ. The CDR3 has 16 amino acids, counting the end cysteine and phenylalanine. Here the CDR3 DNA is all that survives: 48 bases in frame from base 1. Stable Graves' hyperthyroidism was defined as no progression to ophthalmopathy during 18 months of follow-up. Hyperthyroidism patients were newly diagnosed, had a disease duration of under 2 months, and were aged 18 to 65 years. The study excluded patients with uncontrolled infections, other autoimmune diseases, pregnancy or lactation. Diagnoses were based on clinical symptoms, serum thyroxine and TRAb, thyroid ultrasound and orbital computed tomography. PBMCs were isolated from more than 9 ml of fresh peripheral blood by Ficoll-Paque density gradient centrifugation. Trizol reagent was used to extract total RNA, and RNA quality was then checked on an Agilent 2100 Bioanalyzer.

The chain is assembled from TRBV7-9 and TRBJ2-7, with no confident D gene call. Sample: blood. The sequence came from a man between 45 and 60 years old with Graves' hyperthyroidism. The encoded CDR3 is CASSFPPNRPSYEQYF. The DNA sequence is as follows: TGTGCCAGCAGCTTTCCCCCTAACCGCCCCTCCTACGAGCAGTACTTC.